The 31 T cell receptor beta chains in this list originate from one sample, sequenced in a study of breast tumors, draining lymph nodes, adjacent tissues. TCRdb called the multiplex PCR reads again in MiXCR, with one record for every CDR3 protein. The table has under 30,000 distinct CDR3 sequences, roughly 21% seen once. Sequenced sample: breast tumor tissue. These receptors all come from a female donor with breast cancer. Some clones in this sample may be carry-over from other donors' samples.

This clonotype was found many times. The chain couples TRBV30 to TRBJ2-7; 7 nucleotides agree with TRBD1. The CDR3 consists of 13 residues. The V gene's germline CDR1 is GTSNPN and CDR2 SVGIG (reference sequence). V dropped 6 bases and J dropped 3; count of bases not matched to a gene: 8. CDR3 in DNA: TGTGCCTGTCCGACAGGGTCCGGCTACGAGCAGTACTTC. This codes for CACPTGSGYEQYF.

This clonotype was detected ten times or more. The chain recombines TRBV29-1 with TRBJ2-5; the match to TRBD2 covers 11 bases. V shed 4 bases and J 5 bases; nucleotides not matched to a gene: 3. Per the germline V gene, CDR1 is SQVTM and CDR2 is ANQGSEA. This CDR3 spans 13 amino acids. The DNA of the CDR3 is TGCAGCGTTGCTAGCGGGGGGAAGGAGACCCAGTACTTC. Translating it yields CSVASGGKETQYF.

This chain links TRBV5-1 with TRBJ2-1; TRBD2 matches 13 bases. CDR3 length: 17 residues. CDR1 is SGHRS, CDR2 YFSETQ, per germline. J was trimmed by 4 bases and V by 7 bases; bases with no gene match: 11. As DNA, the CDR3 is TGCGCCAGCGGCCGAGGGACTAGCGGGAATTCTTACAATGAGCAGTTCTTC. This encodes CASGRGTSGNSYNEQFF.

In this sample, this clonotype turned up many times. The V call is TRBV7-8, the J call TRBJ2-2; perhaps TRBD1 as D (7 bases). The V and J ends lost 6 bases and 5 bases respectively, with 16 bases between them. There are 15 residues in the CDR3. Germline V gives CDR1 SGHVS, CDR2 FQNEAQ. This chain's CDR3 is CASSLTGAGTGELFF. DNA of the CDR3: TGTGCCAGCAGTTTAACAGGGGCGGGGACCGGGGAGCTGTTTTTT.

Notes on this clonotype: A much larger clone differs from this one at a single base, so this may be a read error. This chain connects TRBV7-2 to TRBJ2-7; 7 positions match TRBD1. V was pared by 11 bases and J by 5 bases, with 9 bases of the junction left unmatched. Per the germline V gene, CDR1 is SGHTA and CDR2 is FQGNSA. This CDR3 has 12 residues. The CDR3 DNA follows: TGTGCCGGCTGCAAGACAGGGCACGAGCAGTACTTC. Translation gives CAGCKTGHEQYF.

At least ten counts were recorded for this clonotype. The chain has TRBV5-8 and TRBJ2-7, with 8 bases fitting TRBD1. The length of the CDR3 is 14 residues. Germline trimming cut 3 bases from V and 6 bases from J; bases unmatched to any gene: 8. Germline lookup yields CDR1 SGHTS and CDR2 YDEGEE. CDR3 protein: CASSSPGQDPEQYF. CDR3 nucleotides: TGTGCCAGCAGCTCTCCGGGACAGGACCCCGAGCAGTACTTC. Drawing the rest from reference TRBV5-8 and TRBJ2-7, the complete variable domain is EAGVTQSPTHLIKTRGQQATLRCSPISGHTSVYWYQQALGLGLQFLLWYDEGEERNRGNFPPRFSGRQFPNYSSELNVNALELEDSALYLCASSSPGQDPEQYFGPGTRLTVT.

This clonotype has a count of ten or more. V gene TRBV29-1 combines with J gene TRBJ2-1; unclear D gene. The germline V gene has CDR1 SQVTM and CDR2 ANQGSEA. V shed 4 bases and J shed 4 bases, with 14 bases lying between them. The CDR3 length is 14 residues. CDR3 bases: TGCAGCGTTGTCGCGGCCATTCATTACAATGAGCAGTTCTTC. Amino acid sequence: CSVVAAIHYNEQFF.

This clonotype was counted many times. The chain combines TRBV3-1 with TRBJ2-2; 7 bases are shared with TRBD1. The germline V gene encodes CDR1 LGHDT and CDR2 YNNKEL (reference sequence). V lost 4 bases and J lost 5; bases outside the gene matches: 1. CDR3 length equals 13 residues. CDR3: CASSRQGTGELFF. CDR3 bases: TGTGCCAGCAGCCGACAGGGTACCGGGGAGCTGTTTTTT.

This clonotype was seen only a few times. The chain is built from TRBV18 and TRBJ2-3, with D tentatively TRBD2 (6 bases). V shed 5 bases and J shed 5 bases, with 20 bases lying between them. CDR3 length: 16 residues. CDR1 and CDR2 from the germline V gene are KGHSH and LQKENI. CDR3 loop: CASSEGLMEVRDTQYF. CDR3 nucleotide sequence: TGTGCCAGCTCAGAGGGACTCATGGAGGTCCGAGATACGCAGTATTTT. The variable domain in full, with the rest retrieved from reference TRBV18 and TRBJ2-3, is NAGVMQNPRHLVRRRGQEARLRCSPMKGHSHVYWYRQLPEEGLKFMVYLQKENIIDESGMPKERFSAEFPKEGPSILRIQQVVRGDSAAYFCASSEGLMEVRDTQYFGPGTRLTVL.

This clonotype was observed a few times. CDR3 coding DNA: TGTGCCAGCTCACCAAGACCTAATGAAAAACTGTTTTTT. Amino acids: CASSPRPNEKLFF. This chain connects TRBV18 to TRBJ1-4; D is ambiguous. The CDR3 sequence is 13 residues long. Germline V CDR1 and CDR2: KGHSH, LQKENI. Trimming took 2 bases from V and 3 from J, leaving 4 bases between them.

This clonotype has ten or more counts. The CDR3 loop is CASTRREGLREQYF. The DNA for the CDR3 is TGTGCCAGCACCCGAAGGGAGGGGCTTAGGGAGCAGTACTTC. This rearrangement joins TRBV6-1 to TRBJ2-7; 7 positions match TRBD2. There are 14 residues in the CDR3. Per the germline V gene, CDR1 is MNHNS and CDR2 is SASEGT. Trimming at V came to 7 bases and at J to 7 bases, leaving 13 bases not matched to a gene.

To note about this clonotype: Being one base from a much bigger clone, this may be a read error. Lacking the conserved final phenylalanine or tryptophan, this CDR3 likely reflects a read error. The CDR3, as DNA: TGTGCCAGCAGTTTAGTCCAGCGGGAGTCGAATGAGCAGTTCCTC. This sequence encodes CASSLVQRESNEQFL. The rearrangement joins TRBV27 to TRBJ2-1, with TRBD2 identical over 8 bases. This CDR3 spans 15 amino acids. Trimming took 2 bases from V and 7 from J; bases not matched to a gene: 7. Per germline, CDR1 MNHEY and CDR2 SMNVEV (reference sequence).

This clonotype showed up many times. The J gene is TRBJ2-7, the V gene TRBV20-1, with 8 bases identical to TRBD2. The V and J ends lost 6 bases and 8 bases, in that order; junction bases with no gene match: 18. The CDR3 runs to 15 residues. The V gene's germline CDR1 is DFQATT and CDR2 SNEGSKA (reference sequence). The CDR3 spells CSAETRRSGGLKQYF. CDR3 coding DNA: TGCAGTGCAGAGACAAGGAGGAGCGGGGGCCTCAAGCAGTACTTC.

This clonotype was seen at least ten times. This sequence joins TRBV12-3 or TRBV12-4 and TRBJ1-3, with D unclear. Deletions cut 6 bases from V and 2 bases from J, with 11 bases between. There are 14 residues in the CDR3. The CDR3, as DNA: TGTGCCAGCAGCCTCACTGACCCTGGAAACACCATATATTTT. Amino acids: CASSLTDPGNTIYF.

This clonotype appeared many times. The chain links TRBV12-3 or TRBV12-4 to TRBJ2-3; 7 bases are shared with TRBD2. There are 16 residues in the CDR3. V shed 2 bases and J 2 bases; nucleotides not matched to a gene: 7. The CDR3, as DNA: TGTGCCAGCAGTTTAAGTCTAGCGGTCGCCACAGATACGCAGTATTTT. Amino acid sequence: CASSLSLAVATDTQYF.

This clonotype came up a few times. The chain employs TRBV28 and TRBJ1-5; no reliable D call. Germline CDR1 is MDHEN and CDR2 is SYDVKM. The V end was cut by 3 bases, the J end by 3 bases, with 15 bases between. CDR3 size: 16 residues. CDR3 bases: TGTGCCAGCAGTTTCGCGAGTTCTGGAGACAATCAGCCCCAGCATTTT. Residues: CASSFASSGDNQPQHF.

This clonotype was seen at least ten times. CDR3 amino acids: CASSLSTGGGTDTQYF. The CDR3 DNA reads TGCGCCAGCAGCTTGAGCACGGGAGGGGGCACAGATACGCAGTATTTT. The rearrangement uses TRBV5-1 and TRBJ2-3; 8 bases fit TRBD2. The CDR3 is 16 residues long. The V segment lost 1 base and the J segment 1 base; nucleotides outside the gene matches: 5. Germline-derived CDR1 and CDR2 are SGHRS and YFSETQ. Full variable domain (missing parts from reference TRBV5-1 and TRBJ2-3): KAGVTQTPRYLIKTRGQQVTLSCSPISGHRSVSWYQQTPGQGLQFLFEYFSETQRNKGNFPGRFSGRQFSNSRSEMNVSTLELGDSALYLCASSLSTGGGTDTQYFGPGTRLTVL.

In this sample, this clonotype turned up many times. The rearrangement links TRBV20-1 to TRBJ2-2; the match to TRBD2 covers 7 bases. Per the germline V gene, CDR1 is DFQATT and CDR2 is SNEGSKA (reference sequence). This CDR3 contains 14 residues. The junction had 8 bases not matched to a gene; V was cut back by 6 bases and J by 4 bases. CDR3 coding DNA: TGCAGTGCCCGGGGGGTAAAACTCACCGGGGAGCTGTTTTTT. Translation gives CSARGVKLTGELFF.

This clonotype was observed once. The J gene is TRBJ2-2, the V gene TRBV6-4; TRBD1 matches at 8 bases. The CDR3 extends over 17 amino acids. Germline assignment: CDR1 MRHNA and CDR2 SNTAGT. With V trimmed by 4 bases and J by 6 bases, 13 bases remained unmatched. As DNA, the CDR3 is TGTGCCAGCAGTGTAATTGGAGGACAGGGTGTCGCCGGGGAGCTGTTTTTT. This codes for CASSVIGGQGVAGELFF.

The rearrangement joins TRBV30 to TRBJ1-4; maybe TRBD1 (6 bases). Trimming took 0 bases from V and 8 from J, leaving 22 bases between them. This CDR3 region has 17 residues. Germline CDR1 and CDR2: GTSNPN and SVGIG (reference sequence). In nucleotides, the CDR3 is TGTGCCTGGAGTGTATACTCCAGTGGGCCGCAGGGGGAAAAACTGTTTTTT. Its protein is CAWSVYSSGPQGEKLFF.

There are many counts of this clonotype. V and J are TRBV2 and TRBJ1-5; 7 bases align to TRBD1. The CDR3 contains 15 residues. Per germline, CDR1 SNHLY and CDR2 FYNNEI. V shed 7 bases, J shed 4 bases, and the junction held 10 bases outside the gene matches. The chain's CDR3 is CASKRQGDGNQPQHF. The CDR3 nucleotides read TGTGCCAGCAAGCGACAGGGTGATGGGAATCAGCCCCAGCATTTT.

This clonotype was observed many times. The chain uses TRBV5-1 and TRBJ2-5; possible D gene TRBD2, 6 bases. V gave up 3 bases and J gave up 6 bases, with 24 bases separating them. CDR3 length: 17 residues. The V gene's germline CDR1 is SGHRS and CDR2 YFSETQ. CDR3 amino acids: CASSWTTGSTIGKTQYF. The CDR3 DNA reads TGCGCCAGCAGCTGGACTACTGGGTCCACTATCGGGAAGACCCAGTACTTC.

Comment on this clonotype: Just one base apart from a much larger clone, this may be a read error. This sequence joins TRBV28 and TRBJ1-2; D unresolved. CDR1 is MDHEN, CDR2 SYDVKM, per germline. This CDR3 spans 13 amino acids. V was cut by 4 bases and J by 4 bases, with 10 bases left in between. The CDR3 here is CASSSYKGYGYTF. The CDR3 DNA reads TGTGCCAGCAGTTCATACAAGGGCTATGGCTACACCTTC.

This chain connects TRBV12-3 or TRBV12-4 to TRBJ2-3; 12 bases match TRBD2. Losses at the gene ends were 6 bases for V and 2 bases for J; bases not matched to a gene: 6. The CDR3 is made up of 16 amino acids. CDR3: CASSPGLAGNTDTQYF. The CDR3 DNA reads TGTGCCAGCAGCCCCGGACTAGCGGGAAACACAGATACGCAGTATTTT.

This clonotype was seen only a few times. A clone one base away is much larger, so this may be a read error. The chain couples TRBV12-3 or TRBV12-4 to TRBJ2-5; D might be TRBD2 (5 bases). This CDR3 has 15 amino acids. Deletions cut 5 bases from V and 4 bases from J, with 17 bases between. CDR3 bases: TGTGCCAGCAGTCTCTCGGGGAACCCAATAGAGACCCAGTACTTC. Translated, it gives CASSLSGNPIETQYF.

This clonotype was counted at least ten times. The V call is TRBV28, the J call TRBJ1-6; D possibly corresponds to TRBD1 (6 bases). CDR1 is MDHEN and CDR2 is SYDVKM in the germline V gene. Trimming pared 5 bases from V and 7 bases from J, leaving 12 bases between. This CDR3 region has 14 residues. CDR3 residues: CASSLGTWNSPLHF. CDR3 nucleotides: TGTGCCAGCAGTCTCGGGACATGGAATTCACCCCTCCACTTT.

This clonotype appeared many times. The gene calls are TRBV2 and TRBJ1-6, with unresolved D. V was cut by 4 bases and J by 8 bases, with 9 bases left in between. The CDR3 length is 13 residues. Germline assignment: CDR1 SNHLY and CDR2 FYNNEI. CDR3 sequence reads: CASSAKKHSPLHF. The CDR3 coding sequence is TGTGCCAGCAGTGCCAAGAAGCATTCACCCCTCCACTTT.

The V gene is TRBV4-1, the J gene TRBJ1-4, with 8 bases fitting TRBD1. Germline CDR1 is MGHRA and CDR2 is YSYEKL. V lost 5 bases to trimming and J lost 7 bases; unmatched junction nucleotides: 15. The CDR3 sequence is 17 residues long. CDR3 sequence: CASSWTGKVYLGEKLFF. CDR3 nucleotides: TGCGCCAGCAGCTGGACAGGGAAAGTCTATTTAGGTGAAAAACTGTTTTTT.

The chain has TRBV11-3 and TRBJ2-1; 8 bases match TRBD2. Unmatched junction bases numbered 8, after V lost 1 base and J lost 9 bases. This CDR3 contains 15 residues. Germline V gives CDR1 SGHNT, CDR2 YENEEA. CDR3 nucleotides: TGTGCCAGCAGCTTAGGAGGACTAGCACAGGGTGAGCAGTTCTTC. Its protein is CASSLGGLAQGEQFF.

The chain carries TRBV4-1 and TRBJ1-3; D uncertain. There are 20 residues in the CDR3. CDR1 and CDR2 (germline): MGHRA, YSYEKL. The ends were cut back, 3 bases at V and 0 bases at J, with 24 bases in the middle. The CDR3 DNA reads as TGCGCCAGCAGCCAGGGTCTAAGGTGGCCAACGACAAGCTCTGGAAACACCATATATTTT. Amino acids: CASSQGLRWPTTSSGNTIYF.

The sample holds many counts of this clonotype. The chain has TRBV12-3 or TRBV12-4 and TRBJ2-1; D unresolved. CDR3 length: 15 amino acids. The V gene lost 0 bases and the J gene lost 0 bases, with 6 bases spanning the gap. The CDR3 DNA reads as TGTGCCAGCAGTTTAGCGGAGTTCTCCTACAATGAGCAGTTCTTC. Protein: CASSLAEFSYNEQFF.